This record concerns one TCR beta chain sequence. The CDR3 spans 13 residues. With 8 bases removed from V and 6 bases from J, the gap between germline ends came to 11 bases. Germline V gene sequence: CDR1 ENHRY, CDR2 SYGVKD. This sample is drawn from a study of blood T cell repertoires in COVID-19. Study in general: Samples representing acute and convalescent COVID-19 were sourced from the United States, Italy and Spain. T cells, B-cell-depleted T cells, or PBMCs supplied cDNA or gDNA.

Original handling: Reference gene primer amplification in the assay estimated nucleated cell counts. TCRdb's copy holds only in-frame clones and misses some; the assay was immunoSEQ multiplex PCR. V and J calls and clone size are given by that table; D and trimming were obtained from the DNA. The top ten hold roughly 4% of the sample, which has under 95,000 clones, 75% to 95% seen once. Sequenced material: peripheral blood. This chain uses TRBV10-3 with TRBJ1-6, with a weak D call TRBD1 (5 bases). The TCR was taken from a woman between 50 and 59 years old in a cohort sampled during active COVID-19. This CDR3 is CAIGATTNSPLHF. The CDR3 DNA reads as TGTGCCATCGGGGCAACGACTAATTCACCCCTCCACTTT.